A selection of T cell receptor beta chains follows, all from one sample in a study of shared clonotypes between healthy human individuals. The method was immunoSEQ multiplex PCR; TCRdb's version includes in-frame clones alone and lacks a portion of them. The sample holds about 990,000 clones, roughly 74% seen once. Sequenced material: memory CD4+ T cells from PBMCs. The origin of the receptors is a man younger than 30 in good health. Some clones in this sample may be carry-over from other donors' samples. The CDR3 runs from the conserved cysteine through the conserved F or W. Each record gives: J gene, D gene, V gene, clone size, CDR3 DNA, CDR3 protein. A D gene is named only where the DNA matches it firmly. Only some rows state a clone size, as once, few, many or a class for expanded clones.

TRBJ1-4,-,TRBV30,-,TGTGCCTGGAGTATGCAGGTGGTTGAAAAACTGTTTTTT,CAWSMQVVEKLFF
TRBJ2-3,-,TRBV7-3,-,TGTGCCAGCAGCCGGACAGGGACTAGATACACAGATACGCAGTATTTT,CASSRTGTRYTDTQYF
TRBJ2-7,-,TRBV6-1,-,TGTGCCAGCAGTGTTGAGCGGGCAACACTTCGGTACTTC,CASSVERATLRYF
TRBJ2-1,-,TRBV5-1,-,TGCGCCAGCAGCTTGGCTGGGGTGAATGAGCAGTTCTTC,CASSLAGVNEQFF
TRBJ2-3,-,TRBV28,-,TGTGCCAGCAGTCCTGGGGGGGCCCCAGATACGCAGTATTTT,CASSPGGAPDTQYF
TRBJ2-3,-,TRBV9,-,TGTGCCAGCAGTGGCGGGCAGGCAACAGATACGCAGTATTTT,CASSGGQATDTQYF
TRBJ2-5,-,TRBV9,once,TGTGCCAGCAGCACGAGCCGCGGGGTCGACAGGGTCGCCCAAGAGACCCAGTACTTC,CASSTSRGVDRVAQETQYF
TRBJ2-3,-,TRBV18,-,TGTGCCAGCTCACCACGGGGCAGACGCACAGATACGCAGTATTTT,CASSPRGRRTDTQYF
TRBJ2-3,TRBD1,TRBV14,once,TGTGCCAGCAGCCAACCTTACCCGGGACAGGGAGGCACAGATACGCAGTATTTT,CASSQPYPGQGGTDTQYF
TRBJ2-6,-,TRBV2,once,TGTGCCAGCAGTGTGGAGGGGACTGGGGCCAACGTCCTGACTTTC,CASSVEGTGANVLTF
TRBJ2-7,-,TRBV10-3,-,TGTGCCACTTCCGGGACGGGAACCTACGAGCAGTACTTC,CATSGTGTYEQYF
TRBJ2-3,-,TRBV7-9,-,TGTGCCAGCAGCTTAGCGGGAGAAGATACGCAGTATTTT,CASSLAGEDTQYF
TRBJ1-2,TRBD1,TRBV6-5,many,TGTGCCAGCAGTAGACAGGGGCCGCCGTATGGCTACACCTTC,CASSRQGPPYGYTF
TRBJ2-7,TRBD2,TRBV5-4,-,TGTGCCAGCAGCAACACGAAACTGCGGGAGGAATACGAGCAGTACTTC,CASSNTKLREEYEQYF
TRBJ2-3,-,TRBV11-3,-,TGTGCCAGCAGCTTAGTAGCGACAGTCTACACAGATACGCAGTATTTT,CASSLVATVYTDTQYF
TRBJ2-1,TRBD2,TRBV6-6,-,TGTGCCAGCAGTACCTCCGGGACTAGTATCGATGAGCAGTTCTTC,CASSTSGTSIDEQFF
TRBJ2-7,TRBD2,TRBV7-3,few,TGTGCCAGCAGCCCAACCGGGACTAGCGGGAGCAACGAGCAGTACTTC,CASSPTGTSGSNEQYF
TRBJ2-2,-,TRBV7-7,-,TGTGCCAGCAGTCCGGGGCCCACCGGGGAGCTGTTTTTT,CASSPGPTGELFF
TRBJ1-1,-,TRBV19,-,TGTGCCAGTAGTACCCGACAGAACACTGAAGCTTTCTTT,CASSTRQNTEAFF
TRBJ1-2,-,TRBV4-1,-,TGCGCCAGCAGCCGGCGACAGTCAGAAGGCTACACCTTC,CASSRRQSEGYTF
TRBJ2-7,TRBD1,TRBV4-1,-,TGCGCCAGCAGCCCCCGGGACAGGGGAGTAGGAGAGCAGTACTTC,CASSPRDRGVGEQYF
TRBJ2-3,-,TRBV2,few,TGTGCCAGCAGGGGAGACGTAGCTAGCACAGATACGCAGTATTTT,CASRGDVASTDTQYF
TRBJ2-7,TRBD2,TRBV11-2,-,TGTGCCAGCAGCTTAGTGGGACTAGCCTACGAGCAGTACTTC,CASSLVGLAYEQYF
TRBJ1-1,TRBD1,TRBV10-3,-,TGTGCCATCAGGGGGACAGGGAAGGGCACTGAAGCTTTCTTT,CAIRGTGKGTEAFF
TRBJ2-2,-,TRBV10-3,-,TGTGCCACCCGAGAAGCAGCGAACACCGGGGAGCTGTTTTTT,CATREAANTGELFF
TRBJ2-1,TRBD2,TRBV18,-,TGTGCCAGCTCCCACACTAGCGGGGTTTCCTACAATGAGCAGTTCTTC,CASSHTSGVSYNEQFF
TRBJ1-4,-,TRBV5-4,-,TGTGCCAGCAGCTTGGTTGGGGGCGCATCTGAAAAACTGTTTTTT,CASSLVGGASEKLFF
TRBJ2-7,TRBD1,TRBV11-2,-,TGTGCCAGCAGCTTAATCGGGACAGGGGGCCTCGACGAGCAGTACTTC,CASSLIGTGGLDEQYF
TRBJ1-2,TRBD1,TRBV30,-,TGTGCCTGGAGTGTATTGCGGGACAGAAGAGGGTGGGGCTACACCTTC,CAWSVLRDRRGWGYTF
TRBJ2-3,-,TRBV28,-,TGTGCCAGCTCTATTCAAGGGGGAAAAGATACGCAGTATTTT,CASSIQGGKDTQYF
TRBJ1-4,-,TRBV7-9,-,TGTGCCAGCAGCCGGGGGATTAATGAAAAACTGTTTTTT,CASSRGINEKLFF
TRBJ2-3,-,TRBV4-1,-,TGCGCCAGCAGGACGGGCAGGGGCACCACAGATACGCAGTATTTT,CASRTGRGTTDTQYF
TRBJ2-2,TRBD1,TRBV4-1,-,TGCGCCAGCAGCCGCATAGACAGGGGCACCGGGGAGCTGTTTTTT,CASSRIDRGTGELFF
TRBJ2-6,-,TRBV12-2,-,TGTGCAAGTCGCTTAGGGGGACCGGGCCCCAACTCTGGGGCCAACGTCCTGACTTTC,CASRLGGPGPNSGANVLTF
TRBJ1-4,-,TRBV5-6,-,TGTGCCAGCAGCTTGGCAGGGAGCGAGGAAAAACTGTTTTTT,CASSLAGSEEKLFF
TRBJ2-2,-,TRBV7-3,-,TGTGCCAGCAGCTTAACGCAGGGGGAGCTGTTTTTT,CASSLTQGELFF
TRBJ1-2,-,TRBV18,-,TGTGCCAGCTCAAATAGTCGTTCAGCTAACTATGGCTACACCTTC,CASSNSRSANYGYTF
TRBJ1-3,-,TRBV5-1,-,TGCGCCAGCAGCCTTACAGGGTCCGCTTCTGGAAACACCATATATTTT,CASSLTGSASGNTIYF
TRBJ1-5,TRBD1,TRBV7-2,-,TGTGCCAGCAGCGCCAACAGGGGTGGGAATCAGCCCCAGCATTTT,CASSANRGGNQPQHF
TRBJ2-7,TRBD1,TRBV6-1,-,TGTGCCAGCAGCCCCTCCGGGACAGCATCCTACGAGCAGTACTTC,CASSPSGTASYEQYF
TRBJ2-3,TRBD2,TRBV13,few,TGTGCCAGCAGTTCGCTAGCGGAAATAGATACGCAGTATTTT,CASSSLAEIDTQYF
TRBJ1-1,-,TRBV2,many,TGTGCCAGCAGTTATCAGCAGGGGTCGAACACTGAAGCTTTCTTT,CASSYQQGSNTEAFF
TRBJ1-1,-,TRBV10-2,few,TGCGCCAGCGGAGGTAATATGATGAACACTGAAGCTTTCTTT,CASGGNMMNTEAFF
TRBJ2-2,-,TRBV28,-,TGTGCCAGCATTAGTGGGCCTCTGAACACCGGGGAGCTGTTTTTT,CASISGPLNTGELFF